This record covers a single T cell receptor (beta chain). Antigen: not known. The data are from a study of T cell responses to AZD1222 COVID-19 vaccine. At the level of the study: Pooled samples include second doses given at about 4 or 12 weeks. Regarding the study as a whole: Scientists sampled the repertoires only once the peak T cell response had passed. At baseline, seropositivity was found in only a handful of AZD1222 recipients.

Sequenced by immunoSEQ multiplex PCR; TCRdb stores in-frame clones only, minus some. The data show about 98,000 clones, with 88% seen just once and 4.5% to 6% held by the top ten. The CDR3 covers 13 residues. Germline V gene data show CDR1 as KGHSH and CDR2 as LQKENI. Trimming stripped 4 bases from V and 7 bases from J, with 10 bases between. This chain links TRBV18 with TRBJ1-4; D is unclear. This clonotype originated in an adult in good health. Here the sequenced sample was peripheral blood, taken on day 0 of AZD1222 vaccination. Here the CDR3 reads CASSLGMGEKLFF. The CDR3 bases are TGTGCCAGCTCACTTGGGATGGGTGAAAAACTGTTTTTT.